This entry is about one TCR beta chain. The CDR3 runs 14 residues. The V gene lost 4 bases and the J gene lost 5 bases, with 14 bases spanning the gap. In germline, CDR1 is LGHNA, CDR2 YSLEER. This entry belongs to a study of technical replicates of blood from several donors. TCRdb's copy holds only in-frame clones and misses some; the assay was immunoSEQ multiplex PCR. This table has tens of thousands of clones, 90% to 98% appearing once. This receptor was taken from a human donor in good health. Source material: T cells isolated from PBMCs. The chain uses TRBV4-3 and TRBJ1-2; TRBD1 is a possible D gene (5 bases). In DNA form, the CDR3 reads TGCGCCAGCAGCCCAAGGACACATGCGTATGGCTACACCTTC. Its translation: CASSPRTHAYGYTF.